A selection of T cell receptor beta chains follows, all from one sample in a study of regulatory T cells in long-lasting Graves disease. TCRdb re-derived calls from the multiplex PCR reads in MiXCR, one entry per CDR3 protein. The data show about 440,000 distinct CDR3 sequences, about 16% seen once. These data also formed part of another study, on T cells in Graves' hyperthyroidism and ophthalmopathy.

The sequences come from peripheral blood mononuclear cells (PBMCs), collected at new diagnosis, from a patient treated with antithyroid drugs. The receptors stem from a woman in her 30s with Graves disease. Each CDR3 is given with its conserved first and last residue. D genes are given only for firm matches. Clone sizes are given selectively: once, few, many, or a class where the clone is expanded.

j_call,clone_size,v_call,d_call,cdr3_nt,cdr3_aa
TRBJ2-7,many,TRBV6-1,NA,TGTGCCAGCACCCACCAGACGGGCTCCTACGAGCAGTACTTC,CASTHQTGSYEQYF
TRBJ2-7,many,TRBV7-9,NA,TGTGCCAGCAGCTCCTCATCAGGGTTTTACGAGCAGTACTTC,CASSSSSGFYEQYF
TRBJ2-7,few,TRBV28,TRBD2,TGTGCCAGCCTCCGGGGGGGCGCATTCTCCTACGAGCAGTACTTC,CASLRGGAFSYEQYF
TRBJ2-7,few,TRBV2,NA,TGTGCCAGCAGTGAAAGGCAGGGCTTTTACGAGCAGTACTTC,CASSERQGFYEQYF
TRBJ2-1,many,TRBV20-1,TRBD1,TGCAGTGCTCGGACAGGGGATGTTCGGGAGCAGTTCTTC,CSARTGDVREQFF
TRBJ2-7,many,TRBV3-1,NA,TGTGCCAGCAGCCCGCCCTCGGGGGCCTGGGACGAGCAGTACTTC,CASSPPSGAWDEQYF
TRBJ2-7,many,TRBV27,NA,TGTGCCAGCAGTTCCTACAGGGTAACCTACGAGCAGTACTTC,CASSSYRVTYEQYF
TRBJ2-7,many,TRBV6-1,NA,TGTGCCAGCAGCGAATTGGGCCTCTCCTACGAGCAGTACTTC,CASSELGLSYEQYF
TRBJ2-7,many,TRBV2,NA,TGTGCCAGCAGTGAAGTCCCCGGAGTGGGTGGAACCTACGAGCAGTACTTC,CASSEVPGVGGTYEQYF
TRBJ1-1,few,TRBV6-1,NA,TGTGCCAGCGACGGGGGGGGCACTGAAGCTTTCTTT,CASDGGGTEAFF
TRBJ2-2,few,TRBV5-1,TRBD2,TGCGCCAGCAGCTCTAGCGGGAGCCCCGGGGAGCTGTTTTTT,CASSSSGSPGELFF
TRBJ1-2,many,TRBV6-1,NA,TGTGCCAGCAGTAGAACAGGGACTGGCTACACCTTC,CASSRTGTGYTF
TRBJ2-3,many,TRBV11-2,TRBD2,TGTGCCAGCAGCCAAGTAGGGACTAGCGGGAGGGCCCTTGCGGGCACAGATACGCAGTATTTT,CASSQVGTSGRALAGTDTQYF
TRBJ2-3,many,TRBV28,NA,TGTGCCAGCAGTTTCGGTCCTAGCCTCAATACAGATACGCAGTATTTT,CASSFGPSLNTDTQYF
TRBJ1-1,NA,TRBV14,NA,TGTGCCAGCAGCCAAGATCCCCCCGGCAGGGCGAACACTGAAGCTTTCTTT,CASSQDPPGRANTEAFF
TRBJ1-4,few,TRBV7-9,NA,TGTGCCAGCAGCTCATCGACAGATTATAATGAAAAACTGTTTTTT,CASSSSTDYNEKLFF
TRBJ2-5,NA,TRBV5-1,TRBD2,TGCGCCAGCAGCTCAGGACTAGCGGGATCGGGGGAGACCCAGTACTTC,CASSSGLAGSGETQYF
TRBJ2-1,NA,TRBV14,NA,TGTGCCAGCAGCGCCCGGGGGAGCTCCTACAATGAGCAGTTCTTC,CASSARGSSYNEQFF
TRBJ2-7,NA,TRBV19,NA,TGTGCCAGTAGTATAGATCGTTGGGGCTACGAGCAGTACTTC,CASSIDRWGYEQYF
TRBJ2-7,NA,TRBV5-1,TRBD1,TGCGCCAGCAGCTCCACGACAGGGAACCCCTACGAGCAGTACTTC,CASSSTTGNPYEQYF
TRBJ2-2,NA,TRBV18,NA,TGTGCCAGCTCACCACCGGAGGACGGTCTAACCGGGGAGCTGTTTTTT,CASSPPEDGLTGELFF
TRBJ1-1,many,TRBV2,NA,TGTGCCAGCAGTGTTGGGCACAGGGATGAAGCTTTCTTT,CASSVGHRDEAFF
TRBJ1-6,many,TRBV11-2,NA,TGTGCCAGCAGCTTCAGGGACGGACTAAATTCACCCCTCCACTTT,CASSFRDGLNSPLHF
TRBJ2-6,NA,TRBV6-2/TRBV6-3,NA,TGTGCCAGCAGTGCGACAGCTTCTGGGGCCAACGTCCTGACTTTC,CASSATASGANVLTF
TRBJ2-5,NA,TRBV7-9,NA,TGTGCCAGCACCCCTGGGGCGGAGACCCAGTACTTC,CASTPGAETQYF
TRBJ2-3,few,TRBV2,TRBD2,TGTGCCAGCTCGGAGACTAGCGGGAGGGTGGATACGCAGTATTTT,CASSETSGRVDTQYF
TRBJ2-5,NA,TRBV7-2,TRBD2,TGTGCCAGCAGCTCCCGGCGGAGGGAGGGGCGGGAGACCCAGTACTTC,CASSSRRREGRETQYF
TRBJ2-1,NA,TRBV7-9,NA,TGTGCCAGCAGCGCTCCAGGGCGCGTGGAGCAGTTCTTC,CASSAPGRVEQFF
TRBJ2-1,NA,TRBV9,NA,TGTGCCAGCAGCGTAAACCCGGGACCAGGCTATCATGAGCAGTCCTTC,CASSVNPGPGYHEQSF
TRBJ1-2,many,TRBV29-1,NA,TGCAGCGTAGCCGACAGCCACTATGGCTACACCTTC,CSVADSHYGYTF
TRBJ2-5,many,TRBV10-2,TRBD2,TGCGCCTCACTCCGGGACAGCGCTAGCGGGAGGGTCCAAGAGACCCAGTACTTC,CASLRDSASGRVQETQYF
TRBJ1-1,NA,TRBV29-1,TRBD1,TGCAGCGTGGTAACAGGGGGCATAACTGAAGCTTTCTTT,CSVVTGGITEAFF
TRBJ1-1,NA,TRBV5-5,NA,TGTGCCAGCAGCTTGGGAGAAACCCGAAGGGGAAGGGACACTGAAGCTTTCTTT,CASSLGETRRGRDTEAFF
TRBJ1-1,many,TRBV19,NA,TGTGCCAGTAGTATTCAGGTTGCGGGCATCACTGAAGCTTTCTTT,CASSIQVAGITEAFF
TRBJ1-1,NA,TRBV12-3/TRBV12-4,NA,TGTGCCAGCACCCCCCGCCAGGGGAACACTGAAGCTTTCTTT,CASTPRQGNTEAFF
TRBJ2-3,few,TRBV6-2/TRBV6-3,TRBD2,TGTGCCAGCAGTTACGGGCTAGCGGGGGGGGCAGATACGCAGTATTTT,CASSYGLAGGADTQYF
TRBJ2-7,few,TRBV20-1,TRBD2,TGCAGTGCCCCCTGGGGCGGGAGGTCTGGCGAGCAGTACTTC,CSAPWGGRSGEQYF
TRBJ2-2,NA,TRBV14,TRBD2,TGTGCCAGCAGCCAGAGCGGGAAAGGGGAGCTGTTTTTT,CASSQSGKGELFF
TRBJ2-7,few,TRBV6-2/TRBV6-3,NA,TGTGCCAGCAGGGGAACCTACGGGCAGTACTTC,CASRGTYGQYF
TRBJ2-7,many,TRBV12-3/TRBV12-4,NA,TGTGCCAGCAGTCCTCTAGGGCGCGAGCAGTACTTC,CASSPLGREQYF
TRBJ2-5,NA,TRBV3-1,TRBD1,TGTGCCAGCAGCCAAGGCCCACAGGGGGAGACCCAGTACTTC,CASSQGPQGETQYF
TRBJ1-4,many,TRBV5-1,NA,TGCGCCAGCAGTTTAAGTGCGGAGGAAAAACTGTTTTTT,CASSLSAEEKLFF
TRBJ2-6,many,TRBV27,NA,TGTGCCAGCAGTTTATATGCTCCAGGCTCTGGGGCCAACGTCCTGACTTTC,CASSLYAPGSGANVLTF
TRBJ2-7,many,TRBV24-1,TRBD2,TGTGCCACCAGTGGCTATGGCAGCGGGGCCTACGAGCAGTACTTC,CATSGYGSGAYEQYF
TRBJ1-2,NA,TRBV20-1,NA,TGCAGTGCTTCACACACGTATGGCTACACCTTC,CSASHTYGYTF
TRBJ2-2,NA,TRBV6-1,NA,TGTGCCAGCAGTGACCTACTGGGTCGCGGGGAGCTGTTTTTT,CASSDLLGRGELFF
TRBJ2-3,many,TRBV20-1,NA,TGCAGTGCCGCACAGCGGACCTCCACAGATACGCAGTATTTT,CSAAQRTSTDTQYF
TRBJ2-7,many,TRBV28,NA,TGTGCCAGCACCAAGGACCACTACGAGCAGTACTTC,CASTKDHYEQYF
TRBJ2-7,many,TRBV11-2,TRBD2,TGTGCCAGCAGCTTAGATGCGGGAGGGGGCGAGCAGTACTTC,CASSLDAGGGEQYF
TRBJ1-5,few,TRBV4-1,TRBD1,TGCGCCAGCAGCCAAGATCCCACAGGGGAACAGCCCCAGCATTTT,CASSQDPTGEQPQHF
TRBJ2-5,many,TRBV12-3/TRBV12-4,NA,TGTGCCAGCAGCCCCCGGCCTACTGGAGAGACCCAGTACTTC,CASSPRPTGETQYF
TRBJ1-4,NA,TRBV28,TRBD1,TGTGCCGCCAGGACAGGGCCTAATGAAAAACTGTTTTTT,CAARTGPNEKLFF